This TCR beta chain was found in a study of regulatory dendritic cells for organ transplantation. Libraries were prepared by immunoSEQ multiplex PCR; TCRdb keeps only in-frame clonotypes and omits some of them. The data contain under 35,000 clones, 85% to 90% of them singletons. CD4+ or CD8+ T cells were sorted as naive CD45RA+ or memory CD45RO+. Germline V gene sequence: CDR1 PRHDT, CDR2 FYEKMQ (reference sequence). The CDR3 has 13 residues. Trimming removed 2 bases at V and 5 bases at J, with 8 bases between. This sequence originates from a human donor in good health. Material for sequencing was naive CD4+ T cells from blood. The subset here: CD45RA+ naive T cells. The chain has TRBV13 and TRBJ2-3; no clear D gene. The CDR3 DNA follows: TGTGCCAGCAGCTTACCTTTTGGAGATACGCAGTATTTT. It is translated as CASSLPFGDTQYF.